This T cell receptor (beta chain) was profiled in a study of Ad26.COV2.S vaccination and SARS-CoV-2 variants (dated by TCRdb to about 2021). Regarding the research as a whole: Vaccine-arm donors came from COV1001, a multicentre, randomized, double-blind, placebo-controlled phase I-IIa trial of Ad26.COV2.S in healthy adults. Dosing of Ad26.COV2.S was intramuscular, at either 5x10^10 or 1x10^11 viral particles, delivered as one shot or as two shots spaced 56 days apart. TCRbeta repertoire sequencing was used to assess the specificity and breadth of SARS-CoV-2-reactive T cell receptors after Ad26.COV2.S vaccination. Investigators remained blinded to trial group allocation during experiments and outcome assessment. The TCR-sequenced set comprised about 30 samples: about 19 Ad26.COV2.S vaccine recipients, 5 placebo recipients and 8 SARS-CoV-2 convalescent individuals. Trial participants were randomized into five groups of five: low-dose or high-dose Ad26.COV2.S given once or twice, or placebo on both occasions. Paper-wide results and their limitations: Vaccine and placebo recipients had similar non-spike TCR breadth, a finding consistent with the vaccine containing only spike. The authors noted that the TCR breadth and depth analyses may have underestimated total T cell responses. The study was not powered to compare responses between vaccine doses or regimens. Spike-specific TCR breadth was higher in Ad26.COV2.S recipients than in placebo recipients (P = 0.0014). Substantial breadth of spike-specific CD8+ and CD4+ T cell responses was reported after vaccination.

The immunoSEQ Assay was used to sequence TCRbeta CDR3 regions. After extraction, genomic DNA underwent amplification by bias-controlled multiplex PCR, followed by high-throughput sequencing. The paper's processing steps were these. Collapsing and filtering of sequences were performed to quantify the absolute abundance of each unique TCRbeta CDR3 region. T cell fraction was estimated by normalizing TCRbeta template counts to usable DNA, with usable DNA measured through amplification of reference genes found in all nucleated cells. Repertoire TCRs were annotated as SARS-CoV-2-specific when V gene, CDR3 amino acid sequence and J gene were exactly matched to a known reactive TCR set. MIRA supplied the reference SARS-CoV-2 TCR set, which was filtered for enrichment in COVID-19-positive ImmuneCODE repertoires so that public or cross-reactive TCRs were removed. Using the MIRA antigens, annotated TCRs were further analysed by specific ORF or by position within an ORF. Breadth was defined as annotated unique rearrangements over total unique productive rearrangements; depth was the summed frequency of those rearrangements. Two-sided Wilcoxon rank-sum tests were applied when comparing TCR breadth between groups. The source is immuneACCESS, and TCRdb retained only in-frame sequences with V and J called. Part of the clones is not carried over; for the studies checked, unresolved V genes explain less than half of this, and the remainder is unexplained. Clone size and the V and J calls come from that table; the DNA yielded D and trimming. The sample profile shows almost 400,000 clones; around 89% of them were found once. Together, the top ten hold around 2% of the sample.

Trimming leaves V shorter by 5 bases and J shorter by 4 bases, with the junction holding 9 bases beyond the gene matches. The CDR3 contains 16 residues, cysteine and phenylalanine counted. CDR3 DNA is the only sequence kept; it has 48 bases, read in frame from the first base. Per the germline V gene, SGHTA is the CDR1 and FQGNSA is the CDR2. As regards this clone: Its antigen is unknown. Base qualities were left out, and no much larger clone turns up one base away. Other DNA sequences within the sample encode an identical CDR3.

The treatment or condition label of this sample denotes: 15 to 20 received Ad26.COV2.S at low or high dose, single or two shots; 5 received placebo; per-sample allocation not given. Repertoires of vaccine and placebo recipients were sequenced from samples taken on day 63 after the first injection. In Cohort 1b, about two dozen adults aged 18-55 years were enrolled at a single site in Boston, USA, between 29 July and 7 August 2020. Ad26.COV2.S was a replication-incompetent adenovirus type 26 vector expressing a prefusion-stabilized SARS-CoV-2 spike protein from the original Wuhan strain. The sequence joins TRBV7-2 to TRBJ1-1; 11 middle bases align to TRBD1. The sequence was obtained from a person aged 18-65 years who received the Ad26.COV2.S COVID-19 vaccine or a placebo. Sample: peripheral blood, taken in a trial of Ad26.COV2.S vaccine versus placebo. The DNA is TGTGCCAGCAGCCTGCGGACAGGGGGCGCCGGCACTGAAGCTTTCTTT. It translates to CASSLRTGGAGTEAFF.